The entry below gives a single T cell receptor (beta chain) sequence along with its context. Its antigen is not identified. Libraries were prepared by immunoSEQ multiplex PCR; TCRdb keeps only in-frame clonotypes and omits some of them. The data contain around 15,000 clones, 75% to 90% of them singletons. The data derive from a study of T cell repertoires and Cas9 in healthy adults. From germline, CDR1 is MGHRA and CDR2 YSYEKL. CDR3 length: 17 amino acids. Trimming stripped 1 base from V and 5 bases from J, with 20 bases between. Study-wide points: In vitro, SpCas9-reactive Tregs were reported to curb effector T cell proliferation and function.

V and J are TRBV4-1 and TRBJ1-2, with unresolved D. The sample taken for sequencing was Tregs (CD4+, CD25+, CD127-, CD137-, CD154-) from PBMCs; culture status not recorded. This receptor was obtained from a human donor in good health. CDR3 nucleotide sequence: TGCGCCAGCAGCCAAGGGAGTTTGTATCGGACCCCGTATGGCTACACCTTC. Translating it yields CASSQGSLYRTPYGYTF.